The entry below describes one TCR beta chain. Its target is unknown. The entry originates in a study of shared clonotypes between healthy human individuals. General study points: Non-shared clonotypes displayed generation probabilities falling below those of clonotypes present in all four donors.

At the deep level, the assay was run. Here immunoSEQ multiplex PCR was the method, and the copy in TCRdb shows in-frame clones only, minus some. This table has about 2.3 million clones, approximately 90% appearing once. Germline loops: CDR1 SGHAT, CDR2 FQNNGV. V shed 4 bases and J shed 5 bases, with 14 bases lying between them. The CDR3 has 14 amino acids. The chain joins TRBV11-2 to TRBJ1-1; D is perhaps TRBD1 (5 bases). This clonotype was sampled from a young man in good health. Some clones in this sample may be carry-over from other donors' samples. The sequencing sample was made of naive CD4+ T cells from PBMCs. Subset here: CD45RA+ positively selected. CDR3 region: CASSSGRLRTEAFF. CDR3 in DNA: TGTGCCAGCAGCTCGGGACGGTTGAGGACTGAAGCTTTCTTT.